This T cell receptor (beta chain) was recovered during a study of blood T cell repertoires in COVID-19. Across the whole study: The analysed material was cDNA or gDNA that came from T cells, B-cell-depleted T cells, or PBMCs.

Living in roughly 23 US areas, the participants were between about 18 and 100 years of age. CDR3 length: 14 residues. From germline, CDR1 is MDHEN and CDR2 SYDVKM. V gave up 4 bases and J gave up 8 bases; unmatched junction bases: 8. Sequencing was performed with immunoSEQ multiplex PCR; in TCRdb, only in-frame clones are kept and a portion is missing. Found here are about 130,000 clones, more than 80% of them singletons; the top ten hold approximately 4.5%. J is TRBJ1-2 and V is TRBV28; TRBD1 agrees at 9 bases. This TCR was sampled from a man aged 45-65 years who had recovered from COVID-19. Sequences were obtained from PBMCs or T cells enriched from blood (not recorded which). The DNA for the CDR3 is TGTGCCAGCAGTTCTAACAGGGGGCTTGGAGGCTACACCTTC. Its translation: CASSSNRGLGGYTF.